A selection of T cell receptor beta chains follows, all from one sample in a study of HIV-infected children after antiretroviral therapy interruption. TCRdb re-analysed the 3' RACE reads in MiXCR, keeping a single row per CDR3 protein. The sample carries about 89,000 distinct CDR3 sequences, about 6.9% recorded once. This sample comprised CD45RA+ CD4+ T cells from PBMCs, pooled from several time points, obtained from a donor given antiretroviral therapy, either interrupted or continuous. The receptors here all came from a pool of human donors with HIV. The CDR3 runs from the conserved cysteine through the conserved F or W. D genes are given only for firm matches. Expanded clones are given a class, and other clones once, few, many or no size at all.

cdr3_aa	cdr3_nt	j_call	cdr3_length	d_call	v_call	clone_size
CASSPPHGTGAIHSPLHF	TGTGCCAGCAGCCCACCCCACGGGACAGGGGCTATTCATTCACCCCTCCACTTT	TRBJ1-6	18	TRBD1	TRBV4-2	.
CASSLSNGSPLHF	TGTGCCAGCAGTTTGTCCAACGGGTCACCCCTCCACTTT	TRBJ1-6	13	.	TRBV27	many
CASSPKSVDQPQHF	TGTGCCAGCAGCCCGAAATCAGTTGATCAGCCCCAGCATTTT	TRBJ1-5	14	.	TRBV7-9	many
CASSSPGPGEQYF	TGTGCCAGCAGTTCCCCAGGACCTGGCGAGCAGTACTTC	TRBJ2-7	13	.	TRBV12-3/TRBV12-4	.
CASSLTGTSQETQYF	TGTGCCAGCAGCCTTACAGGGACTAGCCAAGAGACCCAGTACTTC	TRBJ2-5	15	TRBD2	TRBV7-3	many
CASSPRVTYCYTF	TGCGCCAGCAGCCCTAGGGTGACCTATTGCTACACCTTC	TRBJ1-2	13	.	TRBV4-1	.
CASHENRGGQPQHF	TGTGCCAGCCACGAAAACAGGGGCGGCCAGCCCCAGCATTTT	TRBJ1-5	14	TRBD1	TRBV19	many
CASSNYNSPLHF	TGTGCCAGCAGTAACTATAATTCACCCCTCCACTTT	TRBJ1-6	12	.	TRBV6-5	many
CASSILRLGELFF	TGTGCCAGTAGTATACTACGGCTAGGGGAGCTGTTTTTT	TRBJ2-2	13	.	TRBV19	many
CASSLEGTKNIQYF	TGTGCCAGCAGTTTAGAAGGTACCAAAAACATTCAGTACTTC	TRBJ2-4	14	.	TRBV12-3/TRBV12-4	many
CASSRSNQPQHF	TGTGCCAGCAGTCGGAGCAATCAGCCCCAGCATTTT	TRBJ1-5	12	.	TRBV12-3/TRBV12-4	many
CASSNRDVIEKLFF	TGTGCCAGCAGTAACAGGGATGTGATCGAAAAACTGTTTTTT	TRBJ1-4	14	.	TRBV6-1	many
CASSEGDRVGEQYF	TGTGCCAGCAGTGAGGGGGACCGAGTGGGGGAGCAGTACTTC	TRBJ2-7	14	.	TRBV2	many
CASSLYRDRGNEQFF	TGTGCCAGCAGCTTGTACCGGGACAGGGGCAATGAGCAGTTCTTC	TRBJ2-1	15	TRBD1	TRBV11-2	many
CSARGLAGGSQGFF	TGCAGTGCTAGAGGACTAGCGGGGGGCTCCCAAGGGTTCTTC	TRBJ2-1	14	TRBD2	TRBV20-1	.
CSAASRRTSSYEQYF	TGCAGTGCCGCCTCCCGCAGGACCAGCTCCTACGAGCAGTACTTC	TRBJ2-7	15	.	TRBV20-1	many